This is a list of T cell receptor beta chains from one sample in a study of vaccination and CD4 T cells after COVID-19. These receptors lack a known antigen. TCRdb processed the PCR reads anew with MiXCR; each CDR3 protein has one entry. The repertoire consists of approximately 19,000 distinct CDR3 sequences, with less than 70% occurring once and the leading ten covering nearly 6%. Material for sequencing was CD4+ T cells from blood, cultured in vitro. The source of these receptors is a human donor who had recovered from COVID-19. Each CDR3 is given with its conserved first and last residue. The D gene is left open where the match is weak. For some rows the clone size is stated as once, few or many, or as a class when expanded; others skip it.

>TRBJ1-2|.|TRBV20-1|.
CSARDAREGPNYGYTF
TGCAGTGCTAGGGATGCGAGGGAGGGACCAAACTATGGCTACACCTTC
>TRBJ1-2|.|TRBV7-9|.
CASSFQGSTSSGYTF
TGTGCCAGCAGCTTTCAGGGATCCACGTCGAGTGGCTACACCTTC
>TRBJ2-7|.|TRBV30|.
CAWRLTDYVGEQYF
TGTGCCTGGAGACTGACAGACTATGTTGGCGAGCAGTACTTC
>TRBJ2-7|.|TRBV11-1|.
CASSLGAGRSEQYF
TGTGCCAGCAGCCTGGGGGCTGGTAGATCTGAGCAGTACTTC
>TRBJ2-5|.|TRBV19|TRBD1
CASSKKTGGVETQYF
TGTGCCAGTTCCAAGAAGACAGGGGGCGTAGAGACCCAGTACTTC
>TRBJ2-5|.|TRBV12-3/TRBV12-4|TRBD2
CASSLAGDETQYF
TGTGCCAGCAGTCTAGCGGGAGACGAGACCCAGTACTTC
>TRBJ2-3|.|TRBV2|TRBD1
CASSVDRGGTDTQYF
TGTGCCAGCAGCGTAGACAGGGGTGGCACAGATACGCAGTATTTT
>TRBJ2-7|.|TRBV5-5|TRBD2
CASSLVTGGNEQYF
TGTGCCAGCAGCTTGGTTACGGGAGGGAACGAGCAGTACTTC
>TRBJ2-2|few|TRBV25-1|.
CASKGDTGELFF
TGTGCCAGCAAGGGGGACACCGGGGAGCTGTTTTTT
>TRBJ2-4|.|TRBV6-4|TRBD2
CASSDYASGGNIQYF
TGTGCCAGCAGTGACTACGCTAGCGGCGGAAACATTCAGTACTTC
>TRBJ2-3|.|TRBV30|.
CAWSVTFGGVSTDTQYF
TGTGCCTGGAGTGTAACCTTTGGCGGAGTCAGCACAGATACGCAGTATTTT
>TRBJ1-2|.|TRBV20-1|TRBD1
CSAQALRGNYGYTF
TGCAGTGCTCAGGCCCTCAGGGGGAACTATGGCTACACCTTC
>TRBJ1-3|few|TRBV5-1|.
CASSRTTGNTIYF
TGCGCCAGCAGCCGGACTACTGGAAACACCATATATTTT
>TRBJ2-7|.|TRBV11-3|TRBD2
CASSRTSGSLYEQYF
TGTGCCAGCAGCCGGACTAGCGGGAGTCTCTACGAGCAGTACTTC
>TRBJ2-3|once|TRBV7-2|TRBD2
CASSLKTGTRVPDTQYF
TGTGCCAGCAGCTTAAAAACAGGGACTAGAGTTCCAGATACGCAGTATTTT
>TRBJ2-7|.|TRBV20-1|.
CSARAGDYEQYF
TGCAGTGCTAGGGCAGGGGATTACGAGCAGTACTTC
>TRBJ1-3|.|TRBV9|.
CASSVGLGQPNSGNTIYF
TGTGCCAGCAGCGTAGGATTAGGGCAGCCAAACTCTGGAAACACCATATATTTT
>TRBJ2-6|few|TRBV20-1|.
CSSPGRSGANVLTF
TGCAGTTCCCCAGGGCGGTCCGGGGCCAACGTCCTGACTTTC
>TRBJ1-5|.|TRBV5-1|TRBD1
CASSLAPTGSYQPQHF
TGCGCCAGCAGCTTGGCCCCGACAGGGAGTTATCAGCCCCAGCATTTT
>TRBJ2-1|.|TRBV20-1|.
CSARDSGRFRNNEQFF
TGCAGTGCTAGGGACAGCGGACGGTTCCGTAACAATGAGCAGTTCTTC
>TRBJ2-4|.|TRBV7-2|.
CASSLQAGLAKNIQYF
TGTGCCAGCAGCTTGCAGGCCGGGCTGGCCAAAAACATTCAGTACTTC
>TRBJ2-7|.|TRBV6-1|.
CASSELGDEQYF
TGTGCCAGCAGTGAACTAGGGGACGAGCAGTACTTC
>TRBJ2-2|few|TRBV19|TRBD2
CASRTSGRLLTGELFF
TGTGCCAGCAGGACTAGCGGGAGATTATTGACCGGGGAGCTGTTTTTT
>TRBJ1-1|.|TRBV20-1|.
CSAIAGEHTEAFF
TGCAGTGCGATAGCAGGGGAGCACACTGAAGCTTTCTTT
>TRBJ2-7|.|TRBV7-2|.
CASTQYNLYEQYF
TGTGCCAGCACACAATACAATCTTTACGAGCAGTACTTC
>TRBJ2-7|.|TRBV19|.
CASSSIGTASYEQYF
TGTGCCAGTAGTTCCATCGGGACGGCCTCCTACGAGCAGTACTTC
>TRBJ1-5|.|TRBV12-3/TRBV12-4|.
CASSPTNQPQHF
TGTGCCAGCAGCCCAACCAATCAGCCCCAGCATTTT
>TRBJ2-1|.|TRBV12-3/TRBV12-4|.
CASSPGGQVNEQFF
TGTGCCAGCAGCCCGGGGGGACAGGTTAATGAGCAGTTCTTC